Below, 9 T cell receptor beta chains from the same sample are listed, as sequenced in a study of Ad26.COV2.S vaccination and SARS-CoV-2 variants. Data came from immunoSEQ multiplex PCR; TCRdb stores just in-frame clones and leaves some out. Counted here are approximately 350,000 clones, around 86% occurring once; the ten biggest clones make up 3.4%. Specified treatment: 19 received Ad26.COV2.S at low or high dose, single or two shots; 5 received placebo; per-sample allocation not given. The samples date from day 63 after the first vaccine or placebo injection. Sequenced material: peripheral blood, taken in a trial of Ad26.COV2.S vaccine versus placebo. The receptors were gathered from a person aged 18-60 years who received the Ad26.COV2.S COVID-19 vaccine or a placebo.

The rearrangement links TRBV27 to TRBJ2-2; 8 bases line up with TRBD2. CDR3 size: 21 residues. The junction had 22 bases not matched to a gene; V was cut back by 6 bases and J by 1 base. Germline CDR1 is MNHEY and CDR2 is SMNVEV (reference sequence). The CDR3 DNA follows: TGTGCCAGCAGAGATAGCAGAGCCGGGGGACTAGGACTCCTGAACACCGGGGAGCTGTTTTTT. Its translation is CASRDSRAGGLGLLNTGELFF.

The J gene is TRBJ2-2, the V gene TRBV11-2; 8 bases agree with TRBD1. Losses at the gene ends were 4 bases for V and 2 bases for J; bases not matched to a gene: 9. In germline, CDR1 is SGHAT, CDR2 FQNNGV. The CDR3 extends over 17 amino acids. This chain's CDR3 is CASSSFRQGRNTGELFF. Written as DNA, the CDR3 is TGTGCCAGCAGCTCCTTCCGACAGGGGCGCAACACCGGGGAGCTGTTTTTT.

This chain links TRBV18 with TRBJ1-4, with 10 bases lining up with TRBD1. V gave up 3 bases and J gave up 5 bases; unmatched junction bases: 9. CDR3 length: 17 residues. Germline V gene sequence: CDR1 KGHSH, CDR2 LQKENI. The CDR3 coding sequence is TGTGCCAGCTCACCTGTCCCGGGACAGGGGCGGAATGAAAAACTGTTTTTT. Translation gives CASSPVPGQGRNEKLFF.

Comment on this clone: Other DNA sequences in the sample encode the same CDR3. This sequence joins TRBV29-1 and TRBJ1-2; D is uncertain. The CDR3 has 11 residues. Trimming shortened V by 4 bases and J by 5 bases, and 8 bases separated the two germline ends. Per germline, CDR1 SQVTM and CDR2 ANQGSEA. The CDR3 protein is CSVVAEYGYTF. The CDR3 DNA reads TGCAGCGTTGTGGCGGAATATGGCTACACCTTC.

This rearrangement joins TRBV4-3 to TRBJ1-2, with unresolved D. Trimming took off 0 bases at V and 7 bases at J, with 3 bases between the two ends. Germline lookup yields CDR1 LGHNA and CDR2 YSLEER. CDR3 size: 11 residues. CDR3 protein: CASSQDGGYTF. Here the CDR3 DNA reads TGCGCCAGCAGCCAAGACGGTGGCTACACCTTC.

The chain carries TRBV9 and TRBJ2-3, with TRBD2 matching over 12 bases. The germline V gene encodes CDR1 SGDLS and CDR2 YYNGEE. The V gene end was trimmed by 7 bases and the J gene end by 2 bases; junction bases not matched to a gene: 5. The CDR3 contains 15 residues. CDR3 DNA: TGTGCCAGCTCCTCTAGCGGGGGGGTCACAGATACGCAGTATTTT. This codes for CASSSSGGVTDTQYF. Filled out from reference TRBV9 and TRBJ2-3, the complete variable domain reads DSGVTQTPKHLITATGQRVTLRCSPRSGDLSVYWYQQSLDQGLQFLIQYYNGEERAKGNILERFSAQQFPDLHSELNLSSLELGDSALYFCASSSSGGVTDTQYFGPGTRLTVL.

V and J are TRBV10-1 and TRBJ2-2; D unresolved. Trimming pared 9 bases from V and 0 bases from J, leaving 2 bases between. Germline CDR1 WNHNN, CDR2 SYGVQD (reference sequence). The CDR3 extends over 11 amino acids. CDR3: CARTNTGELFF. The CDR3 nucleotides are TGCGCCAGGACGAACACCGGGGAGCTGTTTTTT.

The V gene is TRBV4-3, the J gene TRBJ1-1; D might be TRBD1 (5 bases). Germline V gene data show CDR1 as LGHNA and CDR2 as YSLEER. This CDR3 spans 20 amino acids. Trimming pared 0 bases from V and 0 bases from J, leaving 23 bases between. This CDR3 reads CASSQDVGEGHLIMNTEAFF. In nucleotides, the CDR3 is TGCGCCAGCAGCCAAGATGTAGGAGAGGGGCATTTGATAATGAACACTGAAGCTTTCTTT.

There are a few counts of this clone. This chain joins TRBV2 and TRBJ1-2; no definite D call. Trimming pared 2 bases from V and 7 bases from J, leaving 11 bases between. The germline CDR1 and CDR2 sequences are SNHLY and FYNNEI. The CDR3 extends over 13 amino acids. In DNA form, the CDR3 reads TGTGCCAGCAGTGAACGGTTTATGCGTGGCTACACCTTC. Translated, it gives CASSERFMRGYTF.